The clone carrying this T cell receptor (beta chain) occurred many times. The antigen is undetermined. With the read ending 3 residues before the CDR3 end, the germline J gene is used to fill in that end. The data were obtained in a study of T cell clonality in common variable immunodeficiency. Sequencing was performed with immunoSEQ multiplex PCR; in TCRdb, only in-frame clones are kept and a portion is missing. This sample has approximately 44,000 clones and no singletons, with 10% in the ten largest. Germline V gene lookup returns CDR1 KGHSH and CDR2 LQKENI. This CDR3 is built from 17 residues. V trimming: 5 bases; J trimming: 0 bases; junction bases outside the gene matches: 6. Findings and caveats of the study: In common variable immunodeficiency, TCR beta chains reportedly carried fewer deletions and N-nucleotide insertions.

This sequence joins TRBV18 and TRBJ2-6; 8 bases line up with TRBD1. This clonotype was sampled from a person between 18 and 70 years old in good health. Sequencing was performed on peripheral blood mononuclear cells. The CDR3: CASSSGTGNSGANVLTF. CDR3 bases read: TGTGCCAGCTCATCCGGGACAGGTAACTCTGGGGCCAACGTC.